The entry that follows covers one T cell receptor (beta chain) sequence. This entry belongs to a study of cytomegalovirus exposure and HLA in healthy donors. Use of 60 Vbeta and 13 Jbeta primers characterized the PCR. Clones were read by immunoSEQ multiplex PCR, and TCRdb kept only the in-frame ones, dropping some. Among some 100,000 clones listed, 84% were seen once. Input material: PBMCs. This clonotype was obtained from a woman under 30 in good health and CMV-seronegative.

CDR3 sequence: CASSQLQGHGYTF. The CDR3 DNA reads as TGTGCCAGCAGCCAGCTCCAGGGTCATGGCTACACCTTC. The chain joins TRBV4-2 to TRBJ1-2, with D maybe TRBD1 (5 bases). Germline V gene sequence: CDR1 LGHNA, CDR2 YNFKEQ. V shed 3 bases and J shed 6 bases, with 11 bases lying between them. The CDR3 runs 13 residues.